The clone carrying this TCR beta chain has only a few counts. Methods described previously, with TCR primers listed, were used for bulk TCR libraries. TCRdb reprocessed the PCR reads via MiXCR and lists one record per CDR3 protein. There are tens of thousands of distinct CDR3 sequences in the sample; 20% to 30% occur only once, and 0.78% lies in the top ten. This specimen comes from a study of molecular identifiers for immune sequencing clone quantification. The CDR3 consists of 17 residues. J is TRBJ2-7 and V is TRBV3-2; TRBD1, the table's D call, was not compared with the DNA. TRBV3-2 counts as a pseudogene. The TCR was taken from a human donor in good health. Some libraries in this study had Jurkat cell RNA spiked in. The specimen sequenced was naive CD8+ T cells from blood, with Jurkat cell RNA spiked in. Indicated subset: FACS-sorted CD8+CD4-CCR7+CD45RA+ naive T cells. The CDR3 reads CASSQGYRDGSSYEQYF. DNA of the CDR3: TGTGCCAGCAGCCAAGGGTACCGGGACGGAAGCTCCTACGAGCAGTACTTC.